The 2 T cell receptor beta chains given below trace back to one sample, sequenced in a study of cytomegalovirus exposure and HLA in healthy donors. This PCR relied on a set of 60 Vbeta primers and 13 Jbeta primers. Using immunoSEQ multiplex PCR, the repertoire was profiled, and TCRdb retains in-frame clones only, with some absent. In all, the sample yields some 160,000 clones. Sequenced material: PBMCs. The origin of the receptors is a man aged 25 to 40 in good health and CMV-seronegative.

The chain uses TRBV27 and TRBJ1-3, with unresolved D. Deletions cut 8 bases from V and 0 bases from J, with 11 bases between. Germline V gene sequence: CDR1 MNHEY, CDR2 SMNVEV (reference sequence). This CDR3 has 14 residues. In DNA, the CDR3 is TGTGCCAGCTCCGCAGGATCCTCTGGAAACACCATATATTTT. It specifies CASSAGSSGNTIYF.

The CDR3 spells CASKIGTSGSVEQFF. For the CDR3, the DNA is TGTGCCAGCAAAATAGGAACTAGCGGGAGTGTTGAGCAGTTCTTC. The chain recombines TRBV28 with TRBJ2-1; the match to TRBD2 covers 11 bases. The trim removed 7 bases at V and 9 bases at J, leaving 11 bases unmatched. Germline values: CDR1 MDHEN, CDR2 SYDVKM. The CDR3 has 15 residues.